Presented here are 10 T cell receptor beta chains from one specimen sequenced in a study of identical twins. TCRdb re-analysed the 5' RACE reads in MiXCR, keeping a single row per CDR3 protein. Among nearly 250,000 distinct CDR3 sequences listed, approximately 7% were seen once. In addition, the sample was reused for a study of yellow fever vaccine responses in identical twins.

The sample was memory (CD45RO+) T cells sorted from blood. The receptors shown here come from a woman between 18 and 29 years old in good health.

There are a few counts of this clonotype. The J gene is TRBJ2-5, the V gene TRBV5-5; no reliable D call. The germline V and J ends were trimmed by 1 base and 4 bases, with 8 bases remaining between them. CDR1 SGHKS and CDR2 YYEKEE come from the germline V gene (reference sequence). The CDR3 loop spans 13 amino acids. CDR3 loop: CASSLMLGETQYF. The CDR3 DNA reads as TGTGCCAGCAGCTTGATGCTTGGAGAGACCCAGTACTTC.

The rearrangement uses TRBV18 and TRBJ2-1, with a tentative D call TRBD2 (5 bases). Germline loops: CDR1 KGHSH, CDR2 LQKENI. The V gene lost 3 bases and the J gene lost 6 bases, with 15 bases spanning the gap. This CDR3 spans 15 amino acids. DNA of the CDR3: TGTGCCAGCTCACCTCGGTCAGGAGGCCCCAATGAGCAGTTCTTC. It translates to CASSPRSGGPNEQFF. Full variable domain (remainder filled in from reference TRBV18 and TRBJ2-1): NAGVMQNPRHLVRRRGQEARLRCSPMKGHSHVYWYRQLPEEGLKFMVYLQKENIIDESGMPKERFSAEFPKEGPSILRIQQVVRGDSAAYFCASSPRSGGPNEQFFGPGTRLTVL.

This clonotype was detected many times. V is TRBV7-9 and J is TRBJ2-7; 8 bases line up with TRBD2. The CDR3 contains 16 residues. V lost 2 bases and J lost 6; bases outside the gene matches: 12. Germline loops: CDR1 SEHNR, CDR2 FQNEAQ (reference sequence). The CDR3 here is CASSLFTTSGTFEQYV. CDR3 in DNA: TGTGCCAGCAGCTTATTTACCACTAGCGGCACTTTCGAGCAGTACGTC.

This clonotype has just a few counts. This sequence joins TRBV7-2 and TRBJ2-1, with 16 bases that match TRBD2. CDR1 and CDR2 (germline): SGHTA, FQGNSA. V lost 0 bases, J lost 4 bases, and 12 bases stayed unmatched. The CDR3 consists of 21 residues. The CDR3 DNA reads TGTGCCAGCAGCTTAGCGCCCGGGACTAGCGGGGGGGTGATGAGATACAATGAGCAGTTCTTC. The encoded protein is CASSLAPGTSGGVMRYNEQFF.

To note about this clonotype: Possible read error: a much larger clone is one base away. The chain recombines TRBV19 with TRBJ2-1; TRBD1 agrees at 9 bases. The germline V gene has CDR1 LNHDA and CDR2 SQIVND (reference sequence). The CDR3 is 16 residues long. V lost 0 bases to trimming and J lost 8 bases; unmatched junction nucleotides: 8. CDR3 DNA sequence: TGTGCCAGTAGTATAGATCCTGGGACAGGGAACTATGAGCAGTTCTTC. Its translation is CASSIDPGTGNYEQFF.

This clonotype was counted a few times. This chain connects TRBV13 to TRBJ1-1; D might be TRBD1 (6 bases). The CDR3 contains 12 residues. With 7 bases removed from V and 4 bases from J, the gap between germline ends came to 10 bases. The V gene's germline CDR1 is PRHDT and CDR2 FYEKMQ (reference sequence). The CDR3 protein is CASKGGVTEAFF. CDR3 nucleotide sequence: TGTGCCAGCAAGGGGGGGGTCACTGAAGCTTTCTTT.

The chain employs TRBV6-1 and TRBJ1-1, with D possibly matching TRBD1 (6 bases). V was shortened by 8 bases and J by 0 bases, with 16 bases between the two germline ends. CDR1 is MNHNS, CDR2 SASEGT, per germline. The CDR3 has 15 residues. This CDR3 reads CASHQGREMNTEAFF. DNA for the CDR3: TGTGCCAGCCATCAGGGGCGGGAGATGAACACTGAAGCTTTCTTT.

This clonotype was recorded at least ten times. CDR3 in DNA: TGTGCCAGCAGCCTTAGCGGGAGTAGCGATGAGCAGTTCTTC. It encodes CASSLSGSSDEQFF. The chain has TRBV9 and TRBJ2-1; TRBD2 matches at 9 bases. Losses at the gene ends were 4 bases for V and 8 bases for J; bases not matched to a gene: 7. CDR1 is SGDLS and CDR2 is YYNGEE in the germline V gene. CDR3 length equals 14 residues.

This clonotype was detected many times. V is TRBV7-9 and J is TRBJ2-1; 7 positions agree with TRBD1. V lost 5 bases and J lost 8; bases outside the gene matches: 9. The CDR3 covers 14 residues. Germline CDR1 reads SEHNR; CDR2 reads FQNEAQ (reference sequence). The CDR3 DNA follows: TGTGCCAGCAGCACGGACAGGATTGGGTATGAGCAGTTCTTC. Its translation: CASSTDRIGYEQFF. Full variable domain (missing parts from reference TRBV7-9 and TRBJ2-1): DTGVSQNPRHKITKRGQNVTFRCDPISEHNRLYWYRQTLGQGPEFLTYFQNEAQLEKSRLLSDRFSAERPKGSFSTLEIQRTEQGDSAMYLCASSTDRIGYEQFFGPGTRLTVL.

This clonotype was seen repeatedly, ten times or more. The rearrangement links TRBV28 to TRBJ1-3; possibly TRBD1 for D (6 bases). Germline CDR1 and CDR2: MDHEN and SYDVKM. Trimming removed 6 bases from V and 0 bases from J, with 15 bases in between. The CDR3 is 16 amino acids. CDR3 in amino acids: CASRSQGSSSGNTIYF. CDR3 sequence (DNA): TGTGCCAGCAGATCCCAGGGGTCCTCCTCTGGAAACACCATATATTTT.